This T cell receptor beta chain comes out of a study of cytomegalovirus exposure and HLA in healthy donors. Points from the study as a whole: CMV serostatus was the sole immune exposure data available. Fewer N-insertions than the approximately 700-donor mean were reportedly shown by an Asian-associated ancestry cluster in a later analysis. Analysis performed later showed TCR beta chains linked to HLA being more clonally expanded than equally common others. It was reportedly the case that the classifier diagnosed cytomegalovirus status with high specificity and sensitivity.

In the PCR, 60 Vbeta and 13 Jbeta primers were used. Some clones are missing from TCRdb's copy, which holds only in-frame ones; the method was immunoSEQ multiplex PCR. The sample consists of some 200,000 clones, about 78% of them appearing once. In this sample, this clone turned up once. The target antigen is unknown. Germline V gene sequence: CDR1 MNHEY, CDR2 SVGAGI. The junction had 4 bases not matched to a gene; V was cut back by 2 bases and J by 4 bases. CDR3 length equals 15 residues. The source of this sequence is a woman aged 30 to 39 in good health and CMV-seronegative. Sequenced material: PBMCs. The rearrangement links TRBV6-5 to TRBJ1-4; TRBD1 agrees at 7 bases. The CDR3 sequence is CASSYGTENNEKLFF. CDR3 coding DNA: TGTGCCAGCAGTTACGGGACAGAGAATAATGAAAAACTGTTTTTT.